Below, one TCR beta chain is given with its context. Antigen: not known. The table came from immunoSEQ multiplex PCR; TCRdb's copy has only in-frame clones and leaves some out. Counted here are about 2 million clones, 85% to 95% occurring once; the ten biggest clones make up more than 0.95%. V lost 6 bases and J lost 4, with 9 bases in between. The CDR3 length is 13 residues. Germline V lookup: CDR1 ENHRY, CDR2 SYGVKD. Terminally differentiated effector memory CD45RA+ cells were left out of the naive CD8 fraction, which was CD45RO-negative and positively selected for CCR7. This sample stems from a study of shared clonotypes between healthy human individuals. General study findings and limits: Among donors, clonotype sharing was expected to be affected by sequencing depth.

This TCR came from a man aged 18 to 29 in good health. The chain combines TRBV10-3 with TRBJ1-4; unclear D gene. Sequenced material: naive CD8+ T cells sorted from blood. The CDR3 coding sequence is TGTGCCATCAGGGCCGGATTTAATGAAAAACTGTTTTTT. Protein product: CAIRAGFNEKLFF.